These 15 T cell receptor beta chains were all obtained from the same sample, sequenced in a study of vaccination and CD4 T cells after COVID-19. Stated treatment: roughly ten-day PBMC culture with coronavirus spike peptide pools or control peptides (ViraFEST assay). The Oncomine TCR Beta short-read assay generated sequence data from the DNA of cultured CD4+ T cells. TCRdb passed the PCR reads through MiXCR, listing each CDR3 protein once. Of about 15,000 distinct CDR3 sequences in the sample, about three quarters were seen once. The antigens these receptors bind are not known. Sample: CD4+ T cells from blood, cultured in vitro. Every receptor here comes from a human donor who had recovered from COVID-19.

The gene calls are TRBV7-2 and TRBJ2-5, with 8 bases that match TRBD2. The ends lost 4 bases at V and 5 bases at J; junction bases unmatched: 9. Germline values: CDR1 SGHTA, CDR2 FQGNSA. This CDR3 contains 15 residues. The CDR3 reads CASSYRGGRPETQYF. The CDR3 DNA reads as TGTGCCAGCAGCTACCGGGGGGGGCGGCCTGAGACCCAGTACTTC.

The chain joins TRBV7-2 to TRBJ2-5, with TRBD2 identical over 8 bases. The CDR3 extends over 14 amino acids. J lost 4 bases, V lost 2 bases, and 3 bases had no gene match. Per the germline V gene, CDR1 is SGHTA and CDR2 is FQGNSA. The CDR3 sequence: CASSLSAGGETQYF. Here the CDR3 DNA reads TGTGCCAGCAGCTTATCCGCGGGAGGAGAGACCCAGTACTTC.

The chain has TRBV7-2 and TRBJ2-5; 13 positions agree with TRBD2. The junction had 7 bases not matched to a gene; V was cut back by 3 bases and J by 6 bases. CDR3 length: 16 residues. Per the germline V gene, CDR1 is SGHTA and CDR2 is FQGNSA. CDR3 in amino acids: CASSLAGTSGAKTQYF. Here the CDR3 DNA reads TGTGCCAGCAGCTTGGCTGGGACTAGCGGGGCTAAGACCCAGTACTTC.

In this sample, this clonotype turned up a few times. The J gene is TRBJ1-5, the V gene TRBV6-1; 10 positions match TRBD1. The length of the CDR3 is 18 residues. Germline V gene sequence: CDR1 MNHNS, CDR2 SASEGT. V gave up 3 bases and J gave up 3 bases; unmatched junction bases: 11. CDR3 residues: CASSDMSPGQGINQPQHF. The CDR3 DNA follows: TGTGCCAGCAGTGATATGTCCCCGGGACAGGGGATCAATCAGCCCCAGCATTTT.

The V and J genes are TRBV6-5 and TRBJ2-7, with 11 bases that match TRBD1. The CDR3 is made up of 14 amino acids. J lost 9 bases, V lost 2 bases, and 6 bases had no gene match. In germline, CDR1 is MNHEY, CDR2 SVGAGI. The CDR3 coding sequence is TGTGCCAGCAGTTACGAGCGGACAGGGGGCCCGCAGTACTTC. Protein sequence: CASSYERTGGPQYF.

This clonotype occurred once. This chain uses TRBV27 with TRBJ2-4; maybe TRBD1 (5 bases). Trimming left V 0 bases short and J 0 bases short, with 9 bases between. Germline loops: CDR1 MNHEY, CDR2 SMNVEV (reference sequence). The CDR3 contains 16 residues. The CDR3 region has the DNA TGTGCCAGCAGTTTATCGATGGGGCTAGCCAAAAACATTCAGTACTTC. This encodes CASSLSMGLAKNIQYF.

The rearrangement links TRBV20-1 to TRBJ2-3; TRBD2 agrees at 11 bases. CDR3 length: 15 amino acids. Germline-derived CDR1 and CDR2 are DFQATT and SNEGSKA (reference sequence). With 5 bases clipped from V and 5 bases from J, the junction kept 9 bases outside the gene matches. This CDR3 is CSAGETSGKVDTQYF. In DNA, the CDR3 is TGCAGTGCTGGGGAGACTAGCGGGAAGGTAGATACGCAGTATTTT.

This chain connects TRBV7-6 to TRBJ2-7; possible D gene TRBD1, 5 bases. The length of the CDR3 is 15 residues. Germline-derived CDR1 and CDR2 are SGHVS and FNYEAQ. V lost 5 bases and J lost 0, with 14 bases in between. The CDR3, as DNA: TGTGCCAGCAGCACCACAGGAATGAGCTCCTACGAGCAGTACTTC. Translating gives CASSTTGMSSYEQYF.

The genes are TRBV7-8 and TRBJ1-1; D not certain. This CDR3 is 15 amino acids long. Germline-derived CDR1 and CDR2 are SGHVS and FQNEAQ. With 5 bases removed from V and 2 bases from J, the gap between germline ends came to 15 bases. CDR3 in amino acids: CASSVSTTVNTEAFF. CDR3 nucleotide sequence: TGTGCCAGCAGCGTTAGTACGACGGTTAACACTGAAGCTTTCTTT. Supplemented by reference TRBV7-8 and TRBJ1-1, the full variable domain reads GAGVSQSPRYKVAKRGQDVALRCDPISGHVSLFWYQQALGQGPEFLTYFQNEAQLDKSGLPSDRFFAERPEGSVSTLKIQRTQQEDSAVYLCASSVSTTVNTEAFFGQGTRLTVV.

The chain combines TRBV6-1 with TRBJ2-1; D possibly uses TRBD1 or TRBD2 (5 bases each). The CDR3 totals 16 residues. Looked up from germline, CDR1 is MNHNS and CDR2 is SASEGT. Trimming left V 5 bases short and J 2 bases short, with 16 bases between. The CDR3 DNA is TGTGCCAGCAGTCTCGGGACGACAGTCGCCTACAATGAGCAGTTCTTC. Residues: CASSLGTTVAYNEQFF.

The V and J genes are TRBV5-4 and TRBJ2-5; possibly TRBD1 or TRBD2 for D (5 bases each). The CDR3 sequence is 15 residues long. Trimming stripped 4 bases from V and 3 bases from J, with 16 bases between. Germline-derived CDR1 and CDR2 are SGHNT and YYREEE (reference sequence). The CDR3 spells CASSPPSRGKETQYF. In DNA form, the CDR3 reads TGTGCCAGCAGCCCCCCGTCGAGGGGAAAAGAGACCCAGTACTTC.

The chain uses TRBV7-7 and TRBJ2-5; 11 bases agree with TRBD1. Trimming at V came to 2 bases and at J to 7 bases, leaving 9 bases not matched to a gene. Germline CDR1 is SSHAT and CDR2 is FNYEAQ (reference sequence). The CDR3 is 16 residues long. CDR3 residues: CASSLTPGQGVGTQYF. The CDR3 DNA is TGTGCCAGCAGCTTAACACCGGGACAGGGGGTTGGGACCCAGTACTTC.

The chain employs TRBV7-9 and TRBJ2-1; 8 nucleotides agree with TRBD2. The J segment lost 0 bases and the V segment lost 4 bases, leaving 8 bases of the junction unmatched. Germline V gene sequence: CDR1 SEHNR, CDR2 FQNEAQ (reference sequence). The CDR3 loop spans 17 amino acids. CDR3 residues: CASSSVGTRVSYNEQFF. DNA of the CDR3: TGTGCCAGCAGCTCTGTCGGGACTAGAGTCTCCTACAATGAGCAGTTCTTC.

Only a few counts were recorded for this clonotype. The chain uses TRBV6-5 and TRBJ1-5; TRBD1 agrees at 7 bases. This CDR3 contains 15 residues. Trimming at V came to 2 bases and at J to 5 bases, leaving 6 bases not matched to a gene. Germline V gives CDR1 MNHEY, CDR2 SVGAGI. Here the CDR3 reads CASSYADRADQPQHF. The CDR3 bases are TGTGCCAGCAGTTACGCCGACAGGGCTGATCAGCCCCAGCATTTT.

The gene calls are TRBV24-1 and TRBJ2-2; D uncertain. The ends were cut back, 5 bases at V and 6 bases at J, with 12 bases in the middle. CDR3 length: 14 residues. Germline V CDR1 and CDR2: KGHDR, SFDVKD. The CDR3 protein is CATSVSGRSGELFF. The CDR3 DNA sequence: TGTGCCACCAGTGTCTCAGGACGTTCCGGGGAGCTGTTTTTT.